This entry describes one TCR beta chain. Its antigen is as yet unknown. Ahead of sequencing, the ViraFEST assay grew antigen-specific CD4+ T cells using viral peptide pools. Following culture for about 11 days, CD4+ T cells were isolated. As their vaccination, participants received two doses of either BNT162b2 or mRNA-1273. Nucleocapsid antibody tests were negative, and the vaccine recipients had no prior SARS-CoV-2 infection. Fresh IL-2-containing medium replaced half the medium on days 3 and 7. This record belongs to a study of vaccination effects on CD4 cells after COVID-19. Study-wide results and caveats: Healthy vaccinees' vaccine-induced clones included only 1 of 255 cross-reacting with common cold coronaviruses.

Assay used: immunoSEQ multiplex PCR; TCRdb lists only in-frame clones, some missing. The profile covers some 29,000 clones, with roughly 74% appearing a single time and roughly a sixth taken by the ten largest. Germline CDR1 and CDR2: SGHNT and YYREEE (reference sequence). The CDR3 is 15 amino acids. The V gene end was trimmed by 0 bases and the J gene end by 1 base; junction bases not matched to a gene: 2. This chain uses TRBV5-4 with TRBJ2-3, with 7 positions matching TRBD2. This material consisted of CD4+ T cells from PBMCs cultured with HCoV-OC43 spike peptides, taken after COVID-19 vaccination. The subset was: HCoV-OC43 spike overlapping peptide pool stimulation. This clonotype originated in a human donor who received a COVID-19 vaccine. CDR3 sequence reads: CASSLEGRGTDTQYF. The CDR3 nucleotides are TGTGCCAGCAGCTTGGAGGGGAGGGGCACAGATACGCAGTATTTT.